Included here is one TCR beta chain sequence, with context. Donors likely had unrecorded immune exposures despite being nominally healthy when sampled. This specimen comes from a study of cytomegalovirus exposure and HLA in healthy donors. 13 Jbeta primers and 60 Vbeta primers were used for the PCR. Profiling relied on immunoSEQ multiplex PCR, and the TCRdb table lists in-frame clones only, not all of them. The sample has 80,000 or so clones, roughly 63% seen once. V shed 0 bases, J shed 10 bases, and the junction held 13 bases outside the gene matches. Germline V gives CDR1 LNHNV, CDR2 YYDKDF (reference sequence). This CDR3 is built from 17 residues.

The chain uses TRBV15 and TRBJ2-1; TRBD1 aligns across 9 bases. The sequence came from a man aged 25-40 years in good health and CMV-seropositive. The material sequenced was PBMCs. In DNA form, the CDR3 reads TGTGCCACCAGCAGAGATCGAACGGACAGGGGATTGCACGAGCAGTTCTTC. Its translation is CATSRDRTDRGLHEQFF.